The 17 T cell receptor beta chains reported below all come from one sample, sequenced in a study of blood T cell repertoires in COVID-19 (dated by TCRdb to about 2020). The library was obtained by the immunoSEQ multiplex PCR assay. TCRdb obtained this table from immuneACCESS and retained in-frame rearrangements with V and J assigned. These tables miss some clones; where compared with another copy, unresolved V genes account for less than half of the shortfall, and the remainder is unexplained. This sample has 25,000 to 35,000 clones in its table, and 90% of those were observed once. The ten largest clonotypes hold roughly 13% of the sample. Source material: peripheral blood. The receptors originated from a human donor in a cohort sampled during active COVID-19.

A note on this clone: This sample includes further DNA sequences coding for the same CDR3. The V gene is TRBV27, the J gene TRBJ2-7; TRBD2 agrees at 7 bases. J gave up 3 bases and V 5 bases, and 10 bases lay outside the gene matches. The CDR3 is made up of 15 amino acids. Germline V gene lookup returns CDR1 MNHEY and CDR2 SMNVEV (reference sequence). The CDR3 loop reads CASSETGTGGYEQYF. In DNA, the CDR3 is TGTGCCAGCAGTGAGACCGGGACGGGGGGCTACGAGCAGTACTTC.

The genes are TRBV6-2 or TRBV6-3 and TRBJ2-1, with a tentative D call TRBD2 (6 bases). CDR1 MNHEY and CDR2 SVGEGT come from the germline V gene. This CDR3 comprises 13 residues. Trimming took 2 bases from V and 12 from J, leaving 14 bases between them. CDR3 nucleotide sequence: TGTGCCAGCAGTTACCCTCAGCGGAGGGCGCAGTTCTTC. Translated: CASSYPQRRAQFF.

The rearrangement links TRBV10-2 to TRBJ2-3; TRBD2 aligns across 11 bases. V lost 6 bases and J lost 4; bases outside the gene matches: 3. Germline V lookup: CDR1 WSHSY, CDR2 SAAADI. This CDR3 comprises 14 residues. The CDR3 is CASRLAGAPDTQYF. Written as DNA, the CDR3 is TGCGCCAGCAGACTAGCGGGAGCCCCAGATACGCAGTATTTT.

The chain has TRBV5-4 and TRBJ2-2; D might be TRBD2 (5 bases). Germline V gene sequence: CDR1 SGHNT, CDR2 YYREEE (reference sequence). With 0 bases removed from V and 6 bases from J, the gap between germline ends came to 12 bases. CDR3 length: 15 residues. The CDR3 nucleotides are TGTGCCAGCAGCTTGGGAGGGATGAGAGCCGGGGAGCTGTTTTTT. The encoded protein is CASSLGGMRAGELFF. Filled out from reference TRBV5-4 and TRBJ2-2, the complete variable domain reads ETGVTQSPTHLIKTRGQQVTLRCSSQSGHNTVSWYQQALGQGPQFIFQYYREEENGRGNFPPRFSGLQFPNYSSELNVNALELDDSALYLCASSLGGMRAGELFFGEGSRLTVL.

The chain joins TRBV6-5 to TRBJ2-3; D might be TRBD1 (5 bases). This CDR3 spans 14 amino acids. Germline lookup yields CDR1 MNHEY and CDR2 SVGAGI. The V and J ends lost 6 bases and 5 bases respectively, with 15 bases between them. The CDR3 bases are TGTGCCAGCAGCTACGCAGGGATTGGAGATACGCAGTATTTT. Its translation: CASSYAGIGDTQYF.

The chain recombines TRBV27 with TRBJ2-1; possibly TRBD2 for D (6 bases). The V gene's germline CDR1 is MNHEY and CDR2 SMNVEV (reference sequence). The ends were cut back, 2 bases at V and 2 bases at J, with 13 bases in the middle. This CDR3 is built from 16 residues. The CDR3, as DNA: TGTGCCAGCAGTTTACAGTTCGCGGGAACCTACAATGAGCAGTTCTTC. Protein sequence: CASSLQFAGTYNEQFF.

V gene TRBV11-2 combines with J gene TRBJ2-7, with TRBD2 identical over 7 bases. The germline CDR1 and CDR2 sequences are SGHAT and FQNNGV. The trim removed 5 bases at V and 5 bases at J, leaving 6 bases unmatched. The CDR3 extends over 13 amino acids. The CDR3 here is CASSVGRDNEQYF. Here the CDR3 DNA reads TGTGCCAGCAGCGTTGGGAGGGATAACGAGCAGTACTTC.

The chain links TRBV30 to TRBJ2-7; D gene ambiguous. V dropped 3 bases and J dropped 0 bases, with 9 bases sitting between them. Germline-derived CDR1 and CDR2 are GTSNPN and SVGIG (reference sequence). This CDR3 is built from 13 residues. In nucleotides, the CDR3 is TGTGCCTGGAGCCAGAATCCCTCCTACGAGCAGTACTTC. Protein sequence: CAWSQNPSYEQYF.

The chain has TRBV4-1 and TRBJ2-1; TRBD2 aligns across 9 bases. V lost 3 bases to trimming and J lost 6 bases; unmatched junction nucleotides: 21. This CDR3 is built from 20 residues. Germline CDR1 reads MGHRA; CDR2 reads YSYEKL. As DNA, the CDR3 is TGCGCCAGCAGCCAGATAGCGGGAGCCGGGCAAAGGGGAAGCCCCAATGAGCAGTTCTTC. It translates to CASSQIAGAGQRGSPNEQFF.

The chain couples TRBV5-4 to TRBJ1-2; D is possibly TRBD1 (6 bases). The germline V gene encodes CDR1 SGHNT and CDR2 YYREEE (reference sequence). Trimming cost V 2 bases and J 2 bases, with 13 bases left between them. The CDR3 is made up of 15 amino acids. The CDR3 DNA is TGTGCCAGCAGCTTCTGGGGGCTCCAAAACTATGGCTACACCTTC. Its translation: CASSFWGLQNYGYTF.

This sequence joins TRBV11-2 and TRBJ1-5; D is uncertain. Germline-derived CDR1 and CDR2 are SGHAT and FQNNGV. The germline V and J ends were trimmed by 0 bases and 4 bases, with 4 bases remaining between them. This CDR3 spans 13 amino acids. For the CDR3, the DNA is TGTGCCAGCAGCTTAGACAGGAATCAGCCCCAGCATTTT. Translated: CASSLDRNQPQHF.

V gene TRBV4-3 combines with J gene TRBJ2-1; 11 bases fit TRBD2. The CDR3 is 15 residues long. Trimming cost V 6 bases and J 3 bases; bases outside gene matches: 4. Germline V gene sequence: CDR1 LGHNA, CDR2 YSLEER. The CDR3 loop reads CASREGLADYNEQFF. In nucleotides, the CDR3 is TGCGCCAGCAGGGAGGGACTAGCGGACTACAATGAGCAGTTCTTC.

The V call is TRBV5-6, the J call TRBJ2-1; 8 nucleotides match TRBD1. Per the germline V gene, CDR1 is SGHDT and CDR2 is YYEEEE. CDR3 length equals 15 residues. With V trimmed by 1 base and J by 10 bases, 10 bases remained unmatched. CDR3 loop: CASSLLGQGGWEQFF. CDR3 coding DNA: TGTGCCAGCAGCTTGCTAGGACAGGGAGGATGGGAGCAGTTCTTC.

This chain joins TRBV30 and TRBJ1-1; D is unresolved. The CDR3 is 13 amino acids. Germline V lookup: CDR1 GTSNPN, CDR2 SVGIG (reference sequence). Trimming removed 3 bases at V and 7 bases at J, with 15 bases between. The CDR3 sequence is CAWSPMGGFEAFF. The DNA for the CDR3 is TGTGCCTGGAGCCCCATGGGAGGGTTTGAAGCTTTCTTT.

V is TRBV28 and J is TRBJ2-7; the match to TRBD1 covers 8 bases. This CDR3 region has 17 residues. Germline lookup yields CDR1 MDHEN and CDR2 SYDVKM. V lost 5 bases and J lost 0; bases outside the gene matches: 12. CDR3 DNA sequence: TGTGCCAGCAGTGCGCCCCAGGGACAGGCTGACTCCTACGAGCAGTACTTC. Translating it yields CASSAPQGQADSYEQYF. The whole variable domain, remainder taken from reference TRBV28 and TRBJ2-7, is DVKVTQSSRYLVKRTGEKVFLECVQDMDHENMFWYRQDPGLGLRLIYFSYDVKMKEKGDIPEGYSVSREKKERFSLILESASTNQTSMYLCASSAPQGQADSYEQYFGPGTRLTVT.

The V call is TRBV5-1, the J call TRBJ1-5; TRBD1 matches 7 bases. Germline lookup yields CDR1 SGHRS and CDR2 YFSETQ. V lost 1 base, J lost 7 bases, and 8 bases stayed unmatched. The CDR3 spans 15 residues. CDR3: CASSLTGAANQPQHF. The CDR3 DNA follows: TGCGCCAGCAGCTTGACAGGGGCAGCGAACCAGCCCCAGCATTTT.

CDR3 nucleotides: TGTGCCAGCAGGCCGGAACTAGCGGGGCAAAAAGAGACCCAGTACTTC. Protein product: CASRPELAGQKETQYF. The chain joins TRBV7-9 to TRBJ2-5; 10 bases map to TRBD2. There are 16 residues in the CDR3. J was trimmed by 3 bases and V by 6 bases; bases with no gene match: 10. Germline V gene lookup returns CDR1 SEHNR and CDR2 FQNEAQ (reference sequence).